These T cell receptor beta chains were read from a single sample in a study of cytotoxic CD8 clonotypes in ibrutinib-treated CLL. Assay used: immunoSEQ multiplex PCR; TCRdb lists only in-frame clones, some missing. The data contain around 33,000 clones, roughly three quarters of them singletons. The sample here was PBMCs, taken before ibrutinib treatment. These receptor sequences come from a human donor with chronic lymphocytic leukemia. Both conserved end residues are part of each CDR3. The order of the fields is CDR3 protein, CDR3 DNA, clone size, V gene, D gene, J gene, CDR3 length. The D gene is left open where the match is weak. For some rows the clone size is stated as once, few or many, or as a class when expanded; others skip it.

CDR3: CASSLVGSTGELFF
DNA: TGTGCCAGCAGCTTAGTTGGGAGCACCGGGGAGCTGTTTTTT
size: .
V: TRBV7-5
D: .
J: TRBJ2-2
length: 14

CDR3: CVSGTYEQYF
DNA: TGTGTTAGCGGGACCTACGAGCAGTACTTC
size: .
V: TRBV28
D: TRBD2
J: TRBJ2-7
length: 10

CDR3: CASKRGPTTEAFF
DNA: TGCGCCAGCAAGAGGGGCCCTACCACTGAAGCTTTCTTT
size: once
V: TRBV5-1
D: .
J: TRBJ1-1
length: 13

CDR3: CASSSTGSPYEQYF
DNA: TGCGCCAGCAGCTCGACAGGGAGCCCCTACGAGCAGTACTTC
size: .
V: TRBV5-1
D: TRBD1
J: TRBJ2-7
length: 14

CDR3: CASSLSGQGGYEQYF
DNA: TGCGCCAGCAGCTTGTCAGGACAGGGGGGCTACGAGCAGTACTTC
size: .
V: TRBV5-1
D: TRBD1
J: TRBJ2-7
length: 15

CDR3: CASSPSPARGDNEQFF
DNA: TGTGCCAGCAGTCCATCACCGGCCAGGGGGGACAATGAGCAGTTCTTC
size: .
V: TRBV7-3
D: .
J: TRBJ2-1
length: 16

CDR3: CAWSGQASYEQYF
DNA: TGTGCCTGGAGTGGACAGGCCTCCTACGAGCAGTACTTC
size: .
V: TRBV30
D: .
J: TRBJ2-7
length: 13

CDR3: CASSFPGGYEQYF
DNA: TGTGCCAGCAGCTTCCCTGGGGGGTACGAGCAGTACTTC
size: .
V: TRBV7-9
D: .
J: TRBJ2-7
length: 13

CDR3: CASKILWNQPQHF
DNA: TGTGCCAGCAAAATCCTGTGGAATCAGCCCCAGCATTTT
size: few
V: TRBV6-5
D: .
J: TRBJ1-5
length: 13

CDR3: CASSHLDGYQETQYF
DNA: TGTGCCAGCAGTCATCTGGACGGGTACCAAGAGACCCAGTACTTC
size: .
V: TRBV6-5
D: .
J: TRBJ2-5
length: 15

CDR3: CASSPGTKPDTQYF
DNA: TGTGCCAGCAGCCCCGGGACTAAACCAGATACGCAGTATTTT
size: few
V: TRBV14
D: TRBD2
J: TRBJ2-3
length: 14

CDR3: CASGPGDGANVLTF
DNA: TGTGCTAGTGGTCCAGGGGATGGGGCCAACGTCCTGACTTTC
size: .
V: TRBV12-5
D: .
J: TRBJ2-6
length: 14

CDR3: CASEWGSGNTIYF
DNA: TGTGCCAGCGAGTGGGGATCTGGAAACACCATATATTTT
size: .
V: TRBV5-5
D: .
J: TRBJ1-3
length: 13

CDR3: CAISESLLLARSYNEQFF
DNA: TGTGCCATCAGTGAGTCCCTTCTACTAGCGCGCTCCTACAATGAGCAGTTCTTC
size: .
V: TRBV10-3
D: TRBD2
J: TRBJ2-1
length: 18

CDR3: CASSPGLAAAGANEQFF
DNA: TGTGCCAGCAGCCCGGGACTAGCGGCGGCTGGCGCCAATGAGCAGTTCTTC
size: .
V: TRBV7-3
D: TRBD2
J: TRBJ2-1
length: 17

CDR3: CASSLTGGVFTYEQYF
DNA: TGTGCCAGCAGCTTAACAGGGGGCGTCTTTACCTACGAGCAGTACTTC
size: once
V: TRBV28
D: TRBD1
J: TRBJ2-7
length: 16

CDR3: CASSLGTSGNYGYTF
DNA: TGTGCCAGCAGCTTAGGGACGAGTGGGAACTATGGCTACACCTTC
size: few
V: TRBV7-9
D: .
J: TRBJ1-2
length: 15

CDR3: CSGGGKNTEAFF
DNA: TGCAGCGGTGGGGGGAAGAACACTGAAGCTTTCTTT
size: .
V: TRBV29-1
D: .
J: TRBJ1-1
length: 12

CDR3: CASSLSGGGIMQPQHF
DNA: TGTGCCAGCAGTTTATCGGGCGGGGGGATTATGCAGCCCCAGCATTTT
size: .
V: TRBV27
D: .
J: TRBJ1-5
length: 16

CDR3: CASSQERLSLTGELFF
DNA: TGTGCCAGCAGCCAAGAGCGACTTTCTCTCACCGGGGAGCTGTTTTTT
size: .
V: TRBV14
D: .
J: TRBJ2-2
length: 16

CDR3: CASRRTLYSTDTQYF
DNA: TGTGCCAGCAGGAGGACACTTTATAGCACAGATACGCAGTATTTT
size: few
V: TRBV6-5
D: .
J: TRBJ2-3
length: 15

CDR3: CASRIGDASYEQYF
DNA: TGTGCCAGCAGAATCGGGGACGCTTCCTACGAGCAGTACTTC
size: .
V: TRBV7-2
D: .
J: TRBJ2-7
length: 14

CDR3: CASSSSWGGTEAFF
DNA: TGTGCCAGCAGTTCCTCTTGGGGGGGCACTGAAGCTTTCTTT
size: .
V: TRBV6-5
D: .
J: TRBJ1-1
length: 14

CDR3: CASSASDVGSRGTQYF
DNA: TGTGCCAGCAGTGCGTCGGATGTTGGATCCCGTGGGACCCAGTACTTC
size: .
V: TRBV28
D: .
J: TRBJ2-5
length: 16

CDR3: CAWSVRSGVGQPQHF
DNA: TGTGCCTGGAGTGTAAGGTCAGGGGTGGGGCAGCCCCAGCATTTT
size: .
V: TRBV30
D: .
J: TRBJ1-5
length: 15

CDR3: CASSRTAGGLQNEQFF
DNA: TGTGCCAGCAGCAGAACCGCGGGGGGGCTGCAGAATGAGCAGTTCTTC
size: .
V: TRBV6-4
D: TRBD2
J: TRBJ2-1
length: 16

CDR3: CASNGWQGSSYEQYF
DNA: TGTGCCAGCAATGGCTGGCAGGGTAGCTCCTACGAGCAGTACTTC
size: .
V: TRBV6-5
D: .
J: TRBJ2-7
length: 15

CDR3: CASSQENTDTQYF
DNA: TGCGCCAGCAGCCAGGAAAACACAGATACGCAGTATTTT
size: few
V: TRBV4-3
D: .
J: TRBJ2-3
length: 13

CDR3: CASSVAIDRPNSPLHF
DNA: TGTGCCAGCAGCGTAGCCATCGACAGGCCCAATTCACCCCTCCACTTT
size: .
V: TRBV9
D: .
J: TRBJ1-6
length: 16

CDR3: CSAPGAYEQYF
DNA: TGCAGTGCCCCAGGGGCTTACGAGCAGTACTTC
size: .
V: TRBV20-1
D: .
J: TRBJ2-7
length: 11

CDR3: CAISGGDGYTF
DNA: TGTGCCATCAGTGGAGGGGACGGCTACACCTTC
size: few
V: TRBV10-3
D: .
J: TRBJ1-2
length: 11

CDR3: CASSLGPGETNEQFF
DNA: TGTGCCAGCAGCTTAGGCCCTGGTGAGACCAATGAGCAGTTCTTC
size: .
V: TRBV7-3
D: .
J: TRBJ2-1
length: 15

CDR3: CASSSSSAGPSTDTQYF
DNA: TGTGCCAGCAGCTCAAGCTCAGCGGGTCCTAGCACAGATACGCAGTATTTT
size: .
V: TRBV7-2
D: .
J: TRBJ2-3
length: 17

CDR3: CASSPGTGFGNTIYF
DNA: TGCGCCAGCAGCCCCGGGACAGGGTTTGGAAACACCATATATTTT
size: once
V: TRBV4-3
D: TRBD1
J: TRBJ1-3
length: 15